Relative to its sample, the clone carrying this TCR beta chain is medium-sized (0.01 to 0.1%). What it binds is not known. Trimming took 3 bases from V and 8 from J, leaving 13 bases between them. This CDR3 is 13 amino acids long. Tregs were sorted as CD4+CD25+CD127-/low cells. TRBV12-4/TRBJ1-2 clonotypes were amplified with adaptor-ligated barcode primers. TCRdb re-derived calls from the multiplex PCR reads in MiXCR, one entry per CDR3 protein. The table records 2,500 or so distinct CDR3 sequences, about 2.2% of them present only once. Study-level findings and limits: Tumor-infiltrating Treg TCR alpha and beta sequences overlapped most with tumor naive CD4+ T cells, then blood naive.

This rearrangement joins TRBV12-3 or TRBV12-4 to TRBJ1-2, with D uncertain. This TCR came from a female donor with breast cancer. Material for sequencing was tumor-infiltrating Tregs sorted from the breast tumor. The CDR3 DNA reads TGTGCCAGCAGTTTCGGTGAGACGGGAGGCTACACCTTC. This encodes CASSFGETGGYTF.